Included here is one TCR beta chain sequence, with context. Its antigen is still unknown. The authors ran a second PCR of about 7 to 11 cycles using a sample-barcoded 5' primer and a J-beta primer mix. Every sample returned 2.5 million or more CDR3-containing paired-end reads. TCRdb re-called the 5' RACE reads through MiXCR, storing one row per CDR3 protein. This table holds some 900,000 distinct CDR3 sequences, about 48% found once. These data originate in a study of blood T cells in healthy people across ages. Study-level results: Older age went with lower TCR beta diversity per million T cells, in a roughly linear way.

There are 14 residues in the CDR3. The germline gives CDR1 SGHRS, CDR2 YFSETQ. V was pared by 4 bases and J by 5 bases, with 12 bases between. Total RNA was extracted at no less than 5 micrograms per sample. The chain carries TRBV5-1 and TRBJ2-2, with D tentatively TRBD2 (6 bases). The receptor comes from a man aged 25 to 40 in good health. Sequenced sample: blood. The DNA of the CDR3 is TGCGCCAGCAGCCGGCCCCGGGAGACCGGGGAGCTGTTTTTT. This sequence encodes CASSRPRETGELFF.